This T cell receptor (beta chain) derives from a study of identical twins. Germline V gene data show CDR1 as MNHEY and CDR2 as SMNVEV (reference sequence). The V end was cut by 9 bases, the J end by 3 bases, with 18 bases between. This CDR3 has 14 residues. TCRdb reprocessed the 5' RACE reads via MiXCR and lists one record per CDR3 protein. This table holds about 570,000 distinct CDR3 sequences, 9.5% to 10% found once. Points on this clonotype: As yet, its antigen is unknown.

Every sampled donor was Caucasian and healthy. Whole-study results and caveats: Invariant populations such as MAIT and iNKT cells could partly muddle zero-insertion analyses. Abundant beta clonotypes from cord blood had fewer insertions, unlike memory repertoires, which showed none.

The data also belong to a second study, concerning yellow fever vaccine responses in identical twins.

The sequenced sample was PBMCs. The chain is built from TRBV27 and TRBJ2-7; D is possibly TRBD1 (6 bases). The TCR was taken from a young woman in good health. As DNA, the CDR3 is TGTGCCAGTCGGGCAGGGGTTTACCTCTACGAGCAGTACTTC. Translating it yields CASRAGVYLYEQYF.